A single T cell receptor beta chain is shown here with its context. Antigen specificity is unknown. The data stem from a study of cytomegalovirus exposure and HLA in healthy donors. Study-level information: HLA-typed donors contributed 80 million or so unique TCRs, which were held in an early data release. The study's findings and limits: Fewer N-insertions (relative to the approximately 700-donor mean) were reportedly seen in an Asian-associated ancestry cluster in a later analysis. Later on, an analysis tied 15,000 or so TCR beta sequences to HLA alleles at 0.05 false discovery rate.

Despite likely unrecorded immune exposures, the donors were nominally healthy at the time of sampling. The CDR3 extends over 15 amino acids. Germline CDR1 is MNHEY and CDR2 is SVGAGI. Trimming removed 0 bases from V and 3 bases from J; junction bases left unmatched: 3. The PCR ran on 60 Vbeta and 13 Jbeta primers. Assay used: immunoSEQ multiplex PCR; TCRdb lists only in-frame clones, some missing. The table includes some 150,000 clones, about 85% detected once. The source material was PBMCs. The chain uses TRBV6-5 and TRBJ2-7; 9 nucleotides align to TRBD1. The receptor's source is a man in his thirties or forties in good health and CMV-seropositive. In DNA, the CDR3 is TGTGCCAGCAGTTACTCGGGACAGGGATTCTACGAGCAGTACTTC. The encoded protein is CASSYSGQGFYEQYF.